One and the same sample provided the 32 T cell receptor beta chains below, sequenced in a study of T cells in women clearing cervical HPV infection. Assay used: immunoSEQ multiplex PCR; TCRdb lists only in-frame clones, some missing. The sample includes tens of thousands of clones. Sequencing used blood buffy coat. These receptors were collected from a woman aged 18 to 69 with a cervical HPV16 infection that either progressed to CIN3+ or cleared (not recorded which).

As concerns this clone: The read falls 3 residues short of the CDR3 end, and the missing part is taken from the germline J gene. V and J are TRBV10-3 and TRBJ2-1, with 10 bases identical to TRBD2. Germline values: CDR1 ENHRY, CDR2 SYGVKD. This CDR3 has 17 residues. V lost 3 bases, J lost 4 bases, and 9 bases stayed unmatched. CDR3 region: CAISDPGLASLYNEQFF. CDR3 DNA, as far as it was read: TGTGCCATCAGTGATCCGGGACTAGCGTCGTTATACAATGAG.

A remark on this clone: The read ends 3 residues early relative to the CDR3; the germline J gene fills the gap. The chain has TRBV2 and TRBJ2-3; TRBD1 matches 7 bases. The germline CDR1 and CDR2 sequences are SNHLY and FYNNEI. The CDR3 loop spans 17 amino acids. V lost 6 bases and J lost 3; bases outside the gene matches: 15. The CDR3 DNA, read in part, is TGTGCCAGCAGACGAACTGAGGGGGCCTCGTTAACAGATACG. Translating it yields CASRRTEGASLTDT. The CDR3 reads in full as CASRRTEGASLTDTQYF.

Worth noting for this clone: Read coverage stops 3 residues before the CDR3 terminus; the germline J gene supplies the remainder. The chain employs TRBV2 and TRBJ2-6; D is unresolved. The ends were cut back, 11 bases at V and 0 bases at J, with 14 bases in the middle. The length of the CDR3 is 15 residues. Germline V lookup: CDR1 SNHLY, CDR2 FYNNEI. The part of the CDR3 DNA that was read is TGTGCCGCAAGTAAGCACTTCTCTGGGGCCAACGTC. Its translation is CAASKHFSGANV. The entire CDR3 is CAASKHFSGANVLTF.

As regards this clone: Read data end 3 residues before the CDR3 end; the end is taken from the germline J gene. The chain combines TRBV18 with TRBJ2-5; the D gene is possibly TRBD2 (5 bases). Trimming removed 3 bases at V and 4 bases at J, with 12 bases between. Germline assignment: CDR1 KGHSH and CDR2 LQKENI. The CDR3 is 14 amino acids. CDR3: CASSPPGFRETQYF. The CDR3 bases that were read are TGTGCCAGCTCACCTCCGGGGTTCAGAGAGACC.

In the case of this clone: The read ends 3 residues shy of where the CDR3 ends; the end is completed using the germline J gene. The chain has TRBV2 and TRBJ2-5; 10 bases align to TRBD2. Germline CDR1 is SNHLY and CDR2 is FYNNEI. The CDR3 covers 14 residues. J was trimmed by 5 bases and V by 3 bases; bases with no gene match: 3. This CDR3 is CASSELAGAETQYF. CDR3 DNA, as far as it was read: TGTGCCAGCAGTGAGCTAGCGGGAGCTGAGACC.

Regarding this clone: The read comes to an end 3 residues before the CDR3 does, leaving the germline J gene to fill in the end. J is TRBJ2-1 and V is TRBV20-1; D is possibly TRBD2 (5 bases). Trimming took 2 bases from V and 6 from J, leaving 20 bases between them. Germline V lookup: CDR1 DFQATT, CDR2 SNEGSKA (reference sequence). This CDR3 is 16 amino acids long. CDR3 in amino acids: CSARKVGLGAVNEQFF. CDR3 DNA (partial): TGCAGTGCTAGAAAAGTAGGACTCGGAGCGGTCAATGAG.

As for this clone: The sequence runs out 3 residues before the end of the CDR3; the remainder is reconstructed from the germline J gene. The chain has TRBV5-1 and TRBJ2-5; 7 bases are a match to TRBD1. Per the germline V gene, CDR1 is SGHRS and CDR2 is YFSETQ. V lost 2 bases, J lost 4 bases, and 8 bases stayed unmatched. The CDR3 consists of 15 residues. This CDR3 is CASSLQGIPSETQYF. The sequenced CDR3 bases are TGCGCCAGCAGCTTACAGGGGATTCCCTCAGAGACC.

Points on this clone: The CDR3 end falls 3 residues outside the read, so it is completed with the germline J gene. The J gene is TRBJ1-4, the V gene TRBV2; 12 nucleotides match TRBD1. J lost 10 bases, V lost 8 bases, and 8 bases had no gene match. The CDR3 is 14 amino acids. Germline CDR1 SNHLY, CDR2 FYNNEI. This CDR3 is CASGRGTGGGKLFF. Partial CDR3 DNA: TGTGCCAGCGGCAGAGGGACAGGGGGCGGAAAA.

For this clone: Read sequence stops 3 residues before the CDR3 end, and the germline J gene provides the missing end. The chain uses TRBV20-1 and TRBJ1-2; 9 bases fit TRBD1. V dropped 0 bases and J dropped 4; count of bases not matched to a gene: 6. The CDR3 is 15 amino acids. In germline, CDR1 is DFQATT, CDR2 SNEGSKA (reference sequence). CDR3 DNA, as far as it was read: TGCAGTGCTAGAGACCACAGGGGGCTAGGCTATGGC. Its protein is CSARDHRGLGYG. The CDR3 in its entirety is CSARDHRGLGYGYTF.

The CDR3 is CASTSGLAGYNEQFF. CDR3 bases read: TGTGCCAGTACCTCTGGACTAGCGGGGTACAATGAG. V usage is TRBV19 and J usage is TRBJ2-1; 12 bases match TRBD2. The read stops 3 residues short of the end of the CDR3; the missing end is completed from the germline J gene. The germline V gene has CDR1 LNHDA and CDR2 SQIVND (reference sequence). The length of the CDR3 is 15 residues. V trimming: 7 bases; J trimming: 4 bases; junction bases outside the gene matches: 5.

With regard to this clone: The read falls 3 residues short of the CDR3 end, and the missing part is taken from the germline J gene. This chain links TRBV29-1 with TRBJ2-3, with D maybe TRBD1 (6 bases). The V and J ends lost 6 bases and 2 bases respectively, with 21 bases between them. CDR1 SQVTM and CDR2 ANQGSEA come from the germline V gene. The CDR3 contains 16 residues. The sequenced part of the CDR3 DNA is TGCAGCGTCCGCATCCTCCCCTCAGGGGACACAGATACG. Translated: CSVRILPSGDTDT. The whole CDR3 protein reads CSVRILPSGDTDTQYF.

Notes on this clone: Sequencing ends 3 residues short of the CDR3 end; the germline J gene provides the rest. The V gene is TRBV5-1, the J gene TRBJ1-2, with D uncertain. Germline V gene lookup returns CDR1 SGHRS and CDR2 YFSETQ. V dropped 4 bases and J dropped 0 bases, with 7 bases sitting between them. CDR3 size: 13 residues. The CDR3 region is CASSPGTNYGYTF. CDR3 DNA (partial): TGCGCCAGCAGCCCCGGTACTAACTATGGC.

Comment on this clone: The DNA ends 3 residues before the CDR3 does, and the rest of the CDR3 is filled in from the germline J gene. The chain employs TRBV30 and TRBJ1-2, with 9 bases aligning to TRBD1. This CDR3 region has 11 residues. CDR1 is GTSNPN, CDR2 SVGIG, per germline (reference sequence). The CDR3 spells CAQQGAGGYTF. CDR3 bases read: TGTGCCCAACAGGGGGCGGGGGGC.

Details on this clone: The read stops 3 residues short of the end of the CDR3; the missing end is completed from the germline J gene. This chain connects TRBV19 to TRBJ2-2; 10 bases fit TRBD1. In germline, CDR1 is LNHDA, CDR2 SQIVND (reference sequence). This CDR3 has 16 amino acids. After removal of 4 bases from V and 2 bases from J, the junction contained 4 bases not matched to a gene. CDR3 sequence reads: CASSNDRGPNTGELFF. Incomplete CDR3 DNA: TGTGCCAGTAGTAACGACAGGGGGCCTAACACCGGGGAG.

About this clone: The read terminates 3 residues before the CDR3 end, so the remaining end is supplied by the germline J gene. This sequence joins TRBV30 and TRBJ1-3, with D uncertain. This CDR3 comprises 12 residues. V lost 2 bases to trimming and J lost 3 bases, with 5 bases between them. From germline, CDR1 is GTSNPN and CDR2 SVGIG (reference sequence). This CDR3 is CAWSRGGNTIYF. The DNA read from the CDR3 is TGTGCCTGGAGTAGAGGTGGAAACACC.

Comment on this clone: The read gets to within 3 residues of the CDR3 end, and the germline J gene fills in the rest. The chain uses TRBV10-1 and TRBJ2-7, with D uncertain. V was cut by 8 bases and J by 0 bases, with 11 bases left in between. This CDR3 contains 13 residues. CDR1 is WNHNN, CDR2 SYGVQD, per germline (reference sequence). The CDR3 reads CASSTLLSYEQYF. CDR3 DNA, as far as it was read: TGCGCCAGCTCGACTCTTCTCTCCTACGAG.

Worth noting for this clone: The sequence runs out 3 residues before the end of the CDR3; the remainder is reconstructed from the germline J gene. The chain carries TRBV5-6 and TRBJ2-5; TRBD2 is a possible D gene (6 bases). Germline V gives CDR1 SGHDT, CDR2 YYEEEE. V lost 3 bases and J 5 bases, leaving 14 bases between the germline ends. The CDR3 extends over 14 amino acids. CDR3 DNA (partial): TGTGCCAGCAGCTGGACACTAGCCCAGGAGACC. This translates into CASSWTLAQET. The full CDR3 sequence reads CASSWTLAQETQYF.

On this clone itself: The observed sequence ends 3 residues before the CDR3 terminus, with the missing tail filled in from the germline J gene. The chain couples TRBV5-1 to TRBJ1-2; 7 positions match TRBD1. Germline lookup yields CDR1 SGHRS and CDR2 YFSETQ. J was trimmed by 5 bases and V by 0 bases; bases with no gene match: 10. The length of the CDR3 is 16 residues. Incomplete CDR3 DNA: TGCGCCAGCAGCTTGGCCTCATGGGCAGGGGGATATGGC. Protein product: CASSLASWAGGYG. The entire CDR3 reads CASSLASWAGGYGYTF.

As for this clone: The read comes to an end 3 residues before the CDR3 does, leaving the germline J gene to fill in the end. The chain has TRBV20-1 and TRBJ1-6; weak D call: TRBD1 (5 bases). Trimming removed 6 bases from V and 4 bases from J, with 13 bases in between. The germline gives CDR1 DFQATT, CDR2 SNEGSKA (reference sequence). The CDR3 loop spans 14 amino acids. The CDR3 sequence is CSAPEPGYNSPLHF. Incomplete CDR3 DNA: TGCAGTGCCCCTGAACCAGGGTATAATTCACCC.

About this clone: The DNA ends 3 residues before the CDR3 does, and the rest of the CDR3 is filled in from the germline J gene. The chain combines TRBV4-1 with TRBJ1-5; no firm D call. Germline CDR1 and CDR2: MGHRA and YSYEKL. The CDR3 is made up of 14 amino acids. Trimming left V 0 bases short and J 6 bases short, with 9 bases between. CDR3 bases read: TGCGCCAGCAGCCAAGATTTCGCGGTTCAGCCC. This codes for CASSQDFAVQP. The full CDR3 protein is CASSQDFAVQPQHF.

CDR3 loop: CSAKARVRARGDTQYF. The DNA read from the CDR3 is TGCAGTGCTAAGGCCAGGGTCCGGGCTCGTGGAGATACG. The rearrangement uses TRBV20-1 and TRBJ2-3; D is perhaps TRBD1 (5 bases). With the read ending 3 residues before the CDR3 end, the germline J gene is used to fill in that end. Trimming took 4 bases from V and 5 from J, leaving 22 bases between them. The CDR3 length is 16 residues. The germline V gene encodes CDR1 DFQATT and CDR2 SNEGSKA (reference sequence).

The CDR3 region is CASSETDYGYTF. The CDR3 bases that were read are TGTGCCAGCAGCGAGACAGATTATGGC. The V gene is TRBV7-2, the J gene TRBJ1-2; maybe TRBD1 (5 bases). The read terminates 3 residues before the CDR3 end, so the remaining end is supplied by the germline J gene. The V gene lost 5 bases and the J gene lost 5 bases, with 9 bases spanning the gap. Germline V gene sequence: CDR1 SGHTA, CDR2 FQGNSA. The length of the CDR3 is 12 residues.

About this clone: Read coverage stops 3 residues before the CDR3 terminus; the germline J gene supplies the remainder. The rearrangement links TRBV5-1 to TRBJ2-1, with 7 bases matching TRBD1. CDR1 SGHRS and CDR2 YFSETQ come from the germline V gene. This CDR3 region has 13 residues. The junction had 5 bases not matched to a gene; V was cut back by 4 bases and J by 7 bases. CDR3 DNA, as far as it was read: TGCGCCAGCAGCCTTCGACAGGGAAATGAG. This translates into CASSLRQGNE. The whole CDR3 is CASSLRQGNEQFF.

As concerns this clone: The read gets to within 3 residues of the CDR3 end, and the germline J gene fills in the rest. The chain couples TRBV6-1 to TRBJ2-7, with TRBD1 matching 8 bases. Trimming took 4 bases from V and 4 from J; bases not matched to a gene: 6. The CDR3 totals 14 residues. Per the germline V gene, CDR1 is MNHNS and CDR2 is SASEGT. The sequenced CDR3 bases are TGTGCCAGCAGTGCCGGGACAGGAGTGTACGAG. Translating it yields CASSAGTGVYE. From start to end, the CDR3 is CASSAGTGVYEQYF.

On this clone: The CDR3 extends 3 residues past the end of the read, so its final part is completed from the germline J gene. The chain couples TRBV2 to TRBJ2-1, with 7 nucleotides matching TRBD2. The trim removed 3 bases at V and 0 bases at J, leaving 11 bases unmatched. The germline CDR1 and CDR2 sequences are SNHLY and FYNNEI. The CDR3 covers 18 residues. The sequenced part of the CDR3 DNA is TGTGCCAGCAGTGACCCCGGGGAGCGGGGAAGCTCCTACAATGAG. Its translation: CASSDPGERGSSYNE. The full-length CDR3 reads as CASSDPGERGSSYNEQFF.

With respect to this clone: The sequence runs out 3 residues before the end of the CDR3; the remainder is reconstructed from the germline J gene. The rearrangement joins TRBV18 to TRBJ2-1, with TRBD2 as a possible D gene (6 bases). Per the germline V gene, CDR1 is KGHSH and CDR2 is LQKENI. The CDR3 runs 14 residues. V dropped 3 bases and J dropped 4 bases, with 10 bases sitting between them. This chain's CDR3 is CASSPTGLYNEQFF. CDR3 DNA (partial): TGTGCCAGCTCACCTACGGGACTTTACAATGAG.

Remarks on this clone: The read is 3 residues too short to cover the CDR3 end, so that end is filled in from the germline J gene. This rearrangement joins TRBV13 to TRBJ2-7, with D perhaps matching TRBD1 (6 bases). CDR3 length equals 15 residues. CDR1 PRHDT and CDR2 FYEKMQ come from the germline V gene (reference sequence). V lost 1 base and J lost 5, with 15 bases in between. Incomplete CDR3 DNA: TGTGCCAGCAGCTTAGCTACAGGGCTTTTCGACGAG. Translating gives CASSLATGLFDE. The entire CDR3 protein is CASSLATGLFDEQYF.

As for this clone: The sequence runs out 3 residues before the end of the CDR3; the remainder is reconstructed from the germline J gene. The chain recombines TRBV20-1 with TRBJ2-2, with 9 bases that match TRBD2. Germline lookup yields CDR1 DFQATT and CDR2 SNEGSKA (reference sequence). This CDR3 has 16 amino acids. The V gene end was trimmed by 0 bases and the J gene end by 1 base; junction bases not matched to a gene: 3. Partial CDR3 DNA: TGCAGTGCTAGAGATGGAGCGGGGGGGAACACCGGGGAG. Translating it yields CSARDGAGGNTGE. The CDR3 reads in full as CSARDGAGGNTGELFF.

Comments on this clone: The CDR3 goes on 3 residues after the read ends, and that part is filled in from the germline J gene. This rearrangement joins TRBV20-1 to TRBJ2-3; 9 bases are shared with TRBD2. Trimming took 3 bases from V and 6 from J; bases not matched to a gene: 19. The CDR3 contains 18 residues. CDR1 and CDR2 from the germline V gene are DFQATT and SNEGSKA (reference sequence). The part of the CDR3 DNA that was read is TGCAGTGCTAGGGATCAAACTAACAAGCGGGGGGTGGGGGATACG. Translated, it gives CSARDQTNKRGVGDT. The complete CDR3 sequence is CSARDQTNKRGVGDTQYF.

Turning to this clone: The read stops 3 residues short of the end of the CDR3; the missing end is completed from the germline J gene. The chain combines TRBV10-1 with TRBJ2-5; D is possibly TRBD2 (6 bases). V lost 5 bases, J lost 0 bases, and 13 bases lay in between. The CDR3 is 15 residues long. From germline, CDR1 is WNHNN and CDR2 SYGVQD (reference sequence). This chain's CDR3 is CASSPHSGYQETQYF. The sequenced CDR3 bases are TGCGCCAGCAGTCCCCACAGCGGGTACCAAGAGACC.

In regard to this clone: The DNA ends 3 residues before the CDR3 does, and the rest of the CDR3 is filled in from the germline J gene. The genes are TRBV7-3 and TRBJ2-7, with TRBD2 identical over 10 bases. V lost 0 bases and J lost 2; bases outside the gene matches: 10. CDR1 SGHTA and CDR2 FQGTGA come from the germline V gene. The CDR3 extends over 18 amino acids. CDR3 amino acids: CASSLTAGSSGGTYEQYF. Incomplete CDR3 DNA: TGTGCCAGCAGCTTAACCGCCGGAAGTAGCGGGGGGACCTACGAG. Using reference TRBV7-3 and TRBJ2-7 for the parts outside the CDR3, the full variable domain is GAGVSQTPSNKVTEKGKYVELRCDPISGHTALYWYRQSLGQGPEFLIYFQGTGAADDSGLPNDRFFAVRPEGSVSTLKIQRTERGDSAVYLCASSLTAGSSGGTYEQYFGPGTRLTVT.

To note about this clone: The missing CDR3 end, 3 residues past where the read stops, is filled in from the germline J gene. The chain carries TRBV5-6 and TRBJ2-7, with TRBD1 as a possible D gene (5 bases). Trimming left V 4 bases short and J 2 bases short, with 10 bases between. The germline CDR1 and CDR2 sequences are SGHDT and YYEEEE. The CDR3 is 13 amino acids. Partial CDR3 DNA: TGTGCCAGCAGCGTACAGGTTACCTACGAG. Its translation: CASSVQVTYE. The full-length CDR3 reads as CASSVQVTYEQYF.